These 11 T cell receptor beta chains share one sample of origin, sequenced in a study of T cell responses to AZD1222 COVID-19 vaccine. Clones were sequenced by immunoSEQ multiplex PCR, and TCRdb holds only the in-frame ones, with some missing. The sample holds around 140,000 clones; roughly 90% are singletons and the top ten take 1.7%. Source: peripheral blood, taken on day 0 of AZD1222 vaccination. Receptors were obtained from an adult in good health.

DNA for the CDR3: TGCGCCAGCAGTGAGTCGGGCTACCACGAGCAGTACTTC. This translates into CASSESGYHEQYF. The chain links TRBV10-1 to TRBJ2-7, with D hard to call. CDR1 and CDR2 from the germline V gene are WNHNN and SYGVQD (reference sequence). The CDR3 is 13 amino acids. V was shortened by 0 bases and J by 5 bases, with 8 bases between the two germline ends.

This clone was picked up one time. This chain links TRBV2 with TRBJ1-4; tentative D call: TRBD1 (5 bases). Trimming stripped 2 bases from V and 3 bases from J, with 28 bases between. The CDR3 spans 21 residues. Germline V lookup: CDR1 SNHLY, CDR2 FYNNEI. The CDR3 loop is CASSELTLLVGWGRSNEKLFF. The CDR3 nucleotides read TGTGCCAGCAGTGAACTTACACTTTTAGTGGGGTGGGGACGGTCTAATGAAAAACTGTTTTTT.

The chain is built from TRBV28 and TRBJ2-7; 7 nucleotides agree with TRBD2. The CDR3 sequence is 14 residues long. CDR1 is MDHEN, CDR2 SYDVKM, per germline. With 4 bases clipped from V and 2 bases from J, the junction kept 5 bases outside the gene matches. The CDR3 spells CASSSGTNPYEQYF. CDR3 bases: TGTGCCAGCAGTTCAGGGACTAACCCCTACGAGCAGTACTTC. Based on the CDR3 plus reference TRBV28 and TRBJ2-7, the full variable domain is DVKVTQSSRYLVKRTGEKVFLECVQDMDHENMFWYRQDPGLGLRLIYFSYDVKMKEKGDIPEGYSVSREKKERFSLILESASTNQTSMYLCASSSGTNPYEQYFGPGTRLTVT.

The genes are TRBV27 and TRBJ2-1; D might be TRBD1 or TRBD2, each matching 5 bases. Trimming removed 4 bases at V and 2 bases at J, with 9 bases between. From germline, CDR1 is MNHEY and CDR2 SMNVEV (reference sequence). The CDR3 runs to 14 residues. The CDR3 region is CASSSRGPYNEQFF. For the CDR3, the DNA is TGTGCCAGCAGTTCCCGGGGCCCCTACAATGAGCAGTTCTTC.

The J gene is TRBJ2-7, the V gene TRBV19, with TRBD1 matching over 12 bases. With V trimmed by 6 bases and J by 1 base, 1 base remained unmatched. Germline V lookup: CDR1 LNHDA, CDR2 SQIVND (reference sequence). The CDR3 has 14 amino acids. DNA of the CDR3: TGTGCCAGTAGGGGACAGGGGGCTTCCTACGAGCAGTACTTC. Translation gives CASRGQGASYEQYF.

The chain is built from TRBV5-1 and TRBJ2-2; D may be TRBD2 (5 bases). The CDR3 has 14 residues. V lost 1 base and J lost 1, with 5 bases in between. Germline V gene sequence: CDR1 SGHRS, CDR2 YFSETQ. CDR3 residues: CASSLRENTGELFF. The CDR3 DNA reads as TGCGCCAGCAGCTTGCGGGAGAACACCGGGGAGCTGTTTTTT.

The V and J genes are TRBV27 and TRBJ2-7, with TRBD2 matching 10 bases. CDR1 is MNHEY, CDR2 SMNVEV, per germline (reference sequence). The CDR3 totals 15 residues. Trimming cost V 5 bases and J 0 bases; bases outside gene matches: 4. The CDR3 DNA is TGTGCCAGCAGTCCCACTAGCGGGACCTCCTACGAGCAGTACTTC. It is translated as CASSPTSGTSYEQYF.

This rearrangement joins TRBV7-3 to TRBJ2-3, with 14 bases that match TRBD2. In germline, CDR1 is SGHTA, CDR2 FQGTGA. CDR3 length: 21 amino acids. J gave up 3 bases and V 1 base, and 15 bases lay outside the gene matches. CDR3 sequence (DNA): TGTGCCAGCAGCTTAAGGAGACTAGCGGGAGGGTATCGGTATGCTACAGATACGCAGTATTTT. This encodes CASSLRRLAGGYRYATDTQYF. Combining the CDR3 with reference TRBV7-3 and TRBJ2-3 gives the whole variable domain GAGVSQTPSNKVTEKGKYVELRCDPISGHTALYWYRQSLGQGPEFLIYFQGTGAADDSGLPNDRFFAVRPEGSVSTLKIQRTERGDSAVYLCASSLRRLAGGYRYATDTQYFGPGTRLTVL.

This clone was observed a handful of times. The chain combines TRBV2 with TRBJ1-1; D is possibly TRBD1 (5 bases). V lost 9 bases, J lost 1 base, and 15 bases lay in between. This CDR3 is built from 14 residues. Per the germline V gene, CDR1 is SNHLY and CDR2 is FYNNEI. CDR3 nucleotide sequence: TGTGCCAGTCGGGGCGACGGCAGGAACACTGAAGCTTTCTTT. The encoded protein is CASRGDGRNTEAFF.

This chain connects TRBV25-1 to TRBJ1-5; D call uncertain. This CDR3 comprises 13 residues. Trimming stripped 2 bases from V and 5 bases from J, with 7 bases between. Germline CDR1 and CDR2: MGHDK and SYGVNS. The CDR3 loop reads CASSERLDQPQHF. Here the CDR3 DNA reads TGTGCCAGCAGTGAAAGGTTGGATCAGCCCCAGCATTTT.

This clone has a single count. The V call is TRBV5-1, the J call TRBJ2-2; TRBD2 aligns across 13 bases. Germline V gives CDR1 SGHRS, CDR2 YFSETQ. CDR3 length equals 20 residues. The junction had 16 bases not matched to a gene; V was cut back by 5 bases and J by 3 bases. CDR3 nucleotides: TGCGCCAGCAGGCTAGGACTAGCGGGAGCCTATTCGGCGGACACCGGGGAGCTGTTTTTT. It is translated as CASRLGLAGAYSADTGELFF. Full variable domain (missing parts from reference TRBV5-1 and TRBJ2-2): KAGVTQTPRYLIKTRGQQVTLSCSPISGHRSVSWYQQTPGQGLQFLFEYFSETQRNKGNFPGRFSGRQFSNSRSEMNVSTLELGDSALYLCASRLGLAGAYSADTGELFFGEGSRLTVL.